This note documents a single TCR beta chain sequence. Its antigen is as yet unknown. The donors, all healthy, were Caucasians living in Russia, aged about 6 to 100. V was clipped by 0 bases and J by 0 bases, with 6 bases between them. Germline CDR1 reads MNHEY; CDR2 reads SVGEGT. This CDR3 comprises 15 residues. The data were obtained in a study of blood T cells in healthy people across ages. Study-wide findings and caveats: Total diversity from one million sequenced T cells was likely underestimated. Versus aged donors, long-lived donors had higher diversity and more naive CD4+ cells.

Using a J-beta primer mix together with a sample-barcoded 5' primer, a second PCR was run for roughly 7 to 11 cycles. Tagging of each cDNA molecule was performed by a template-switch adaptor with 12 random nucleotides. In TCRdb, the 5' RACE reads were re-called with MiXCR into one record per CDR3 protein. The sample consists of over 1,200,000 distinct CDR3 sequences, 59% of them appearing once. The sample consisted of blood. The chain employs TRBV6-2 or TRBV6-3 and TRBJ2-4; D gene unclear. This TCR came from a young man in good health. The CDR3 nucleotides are TGTGCCAGCAGTTACTCGCTTCTAGCCAAAAACATTCAGTACTTC. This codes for CASSYSLLAKNIQYF.